The T cell receptor beta chain described here comes from a study of T cells in Graves' hyperthyroidism and ophthalmopathy. The CDR3 is made up of 15 amino acids. The ends were cut back, 1 base at V and 1 base at J, with 9 bases in the middle. Per germline, CDR1 SEHNR and CDR2 FQNEAQ (reference sequence). Of note for this clonotype: No conserved phenylalanine or tryptophan ends this CDR3, so it is likely a read error.

Individuals with ophthalmopathy presented a Clinical Activity Score of at least 3, a NOSPECS grade of at least 4 and a duration under 3 months. It was uncontrolled infection, other autoimmune disease, pregnancy or lactation that excluded patients. It was RNA transcripts that yielded the amplified TCR beta CDR3 regions. When the TCR CDR3 underwent first-round RT-PCR, the HTBI primer set was used. MiXCR, run by TCRdb on the multiplex PCR reads, gives a single entry per CDR3 protein. Of roughly 640,000 distinct CDR3 sequences in the sample, 16% were seen once. Sequencing was done on a sample of blood. The V call is TRBV7-9, the J call TRBJ2-3; no reliable D call. The sequence came from a woman aged 40-49 years with Graves' ophthalmopathy. The CDR3, as DNA: TGTGCCAGCAGCTTAGGAGCTTTAGGCACAGATACGCAGTATTCT. Translated, it gives CASSLGALGTDTQYS.